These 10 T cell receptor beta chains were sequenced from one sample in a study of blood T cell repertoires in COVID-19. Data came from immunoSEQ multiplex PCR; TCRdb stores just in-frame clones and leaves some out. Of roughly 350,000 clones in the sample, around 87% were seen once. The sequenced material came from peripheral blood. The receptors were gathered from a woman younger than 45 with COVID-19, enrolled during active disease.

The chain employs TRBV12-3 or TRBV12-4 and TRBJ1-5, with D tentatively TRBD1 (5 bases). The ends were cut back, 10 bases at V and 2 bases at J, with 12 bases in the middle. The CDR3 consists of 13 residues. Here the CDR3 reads CATSPGGNQPQHF. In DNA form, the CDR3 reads TGTGCCACCTCCCCGGGGGGCAATCAGCCCCAGCATTTT.

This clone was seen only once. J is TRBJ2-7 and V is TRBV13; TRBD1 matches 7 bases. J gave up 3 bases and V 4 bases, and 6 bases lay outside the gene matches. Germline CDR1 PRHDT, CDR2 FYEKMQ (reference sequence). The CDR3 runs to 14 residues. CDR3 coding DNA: TGTGCCAGCAGCTCGACAGGGATAGACTACGAGCAGTACTTC. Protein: CASSSTGIDYEQYF.

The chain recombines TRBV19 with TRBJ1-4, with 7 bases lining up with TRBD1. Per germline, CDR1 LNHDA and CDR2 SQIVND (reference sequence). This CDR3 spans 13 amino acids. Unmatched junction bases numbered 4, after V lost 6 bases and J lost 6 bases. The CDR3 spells CASSDRADEKLFF. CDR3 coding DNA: TGTGCCAGTAGCGACAGGGCGGATGAAAAACTGTTTTTT.

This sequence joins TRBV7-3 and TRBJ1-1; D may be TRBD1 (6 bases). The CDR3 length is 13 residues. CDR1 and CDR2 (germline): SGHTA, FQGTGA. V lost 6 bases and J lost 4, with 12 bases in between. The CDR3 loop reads CASRQGPGTEAFF. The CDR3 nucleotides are TGTGCCAGCAGACAGGGCCCCGGCACTGAAGCTTTCTTT.

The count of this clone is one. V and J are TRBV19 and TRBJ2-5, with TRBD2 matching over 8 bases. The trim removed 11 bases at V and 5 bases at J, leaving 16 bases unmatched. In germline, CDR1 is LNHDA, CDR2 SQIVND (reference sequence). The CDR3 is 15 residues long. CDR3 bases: TGTGCCCGGGGGGGGGTGGGGGAGGGTCAGGAGACCCAGTACTTC. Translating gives CARGGVGEGQETQYF.

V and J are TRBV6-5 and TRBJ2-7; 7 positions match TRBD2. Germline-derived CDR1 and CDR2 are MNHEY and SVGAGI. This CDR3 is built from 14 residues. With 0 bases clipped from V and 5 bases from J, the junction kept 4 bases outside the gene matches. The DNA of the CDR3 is TGTGCCAGCAGTTACTCCGGGGGGAGGAACGAGCAGTACTTC. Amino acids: CASSYSGGRNEQYF.

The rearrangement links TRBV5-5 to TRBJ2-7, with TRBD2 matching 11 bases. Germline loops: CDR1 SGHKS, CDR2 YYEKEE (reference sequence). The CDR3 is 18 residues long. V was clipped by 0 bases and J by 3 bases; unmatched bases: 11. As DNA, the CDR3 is TGTGCCAGCAGCTTGGTTTCTATGGCTAGCGGGAGGTACTACGAGCAGTACTTC. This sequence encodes CASSLVSMASGRYYEQYF.

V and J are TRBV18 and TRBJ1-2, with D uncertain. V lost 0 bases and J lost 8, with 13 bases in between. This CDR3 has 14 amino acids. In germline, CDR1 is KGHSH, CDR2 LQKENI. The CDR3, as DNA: TGTGCCAGCTCACCACCGGCGGGGATACGCGGCTACACCTTC. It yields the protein CASSPPAGIRGYTF. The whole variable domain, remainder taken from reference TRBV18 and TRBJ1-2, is NAGVMQNPRHLVRRRGQEARLRCSPMKGHSHVYWYRQLPEEGLKFMVYLQKENIIDESGMPKERFSAEFPKEGPSILRIQQVVRGDSAAYFCASSPPAGIRGYTFGSGTRLTVV.

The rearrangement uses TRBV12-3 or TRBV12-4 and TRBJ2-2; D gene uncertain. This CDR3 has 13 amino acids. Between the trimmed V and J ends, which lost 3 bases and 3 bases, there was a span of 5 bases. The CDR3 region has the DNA TGTGCCAGCAGTTTGACTTACACCGGGGAGCTGTTTTTT. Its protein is CASSLTYTGELFF.

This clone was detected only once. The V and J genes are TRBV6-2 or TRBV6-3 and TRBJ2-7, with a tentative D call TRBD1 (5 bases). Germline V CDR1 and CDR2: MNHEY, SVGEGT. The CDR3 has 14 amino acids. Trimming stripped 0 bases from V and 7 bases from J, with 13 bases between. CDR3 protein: CASSYSTRAAEQYF. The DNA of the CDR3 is TGTGCCAGCAGTTACTCGACCAGGGCGGCAGAGCAGTACTTC.